The clone carrying this T cell receptor beta chain was recorded at least ten times. What it binds is unknown. This sample is drawn from a study of T cells after yellow fever vaccination. Whole-study findings and limits: Post-booster repertoires contained most primary-vaccination clones again (around 96% CD4, about 90% CD8).

Germline values: CDR1 MNHNS, CDR2 SASEGT. The V segment lost 6 bases and the J segment 6 bases; nucleotides outside the gene matches: 7. The CDR3 extends over 14 amino acids. A single record per CDR3 protein comes from TCRdb applying MiXCR to the 5' RACE reads. This repertoire shows under 400,000 distinct CDR3 sequences, about 9.9% found once; its top ten account for less than 20%. The rearrangement links TRBV6-1 to TRBJ1-2; 10 nucleotides line up with TRBD1. The material was PBMCs, obtained on the day of the first yellow fever vaccination. This TCR was recovered from a man aged 18 to 30 who received the YFV17D yellow fever vaccine. The CDR3 reads CASSPRTGGNGYTF. CDR3 in DNA: TGTGCCAGCAGCCCAAGGACAGGGGGGAATGGCTACACCTTC.